This T cell receptor (beta chain) was sequenced in a study of blood T cell repertoires in COVID-19. Study overall: PBMCs, B-cell-depleted T cells, or T cells were the source of the cDNA or gDNA that made up the material.

Measured with immunoSEQ multiplex PCR; TCRdb has only the in-frame clones, and not every one. This sample has about 45,000 clones, with around 90% found just once. Trimming took off 9 bases at V and 3 bases at J, with 11 bases between the two ends. This CDR3 is built from 13 residues. CDR1 is ENHRY, CDR2 SYGVKD, per germline. The chain carries TRBV10-3 and TRBJ1-4, with D perhaps TRBD1 (5 bases). The sequence was collected from a woman aged 80 or over with active COVID-19. Sequenced: peripheral blood. Written as DNA, the CDR3 is TGTGCCATTAGCGGGGGGGCTAATGAAAAACTGTTTTTT. It translates to CAISGGANEKLFF.